This T cell receptor beta chain derives from a study of neurological immune-mediated disorders. General study findings and limits: HTLV-1-associated myelopathy showed the most TCR clonal expansion; multiple sclerosis the least, below healthy controls. Sharing of CDR3 amino acid sequences among expanded clones across subjects was absent, suggesting private repertoires in all groups. The phylogenetic placement of 18 of 34 multiple sclerosis patients' repertoires in one related-CDR3 cluster constitutes a possible signature.

Preparation of the unsorted libraries drew on 2 million PBMCs stored at -80 C. This CDR3 spans 14 amino acids. Trimming removed 0 bases at V and 3 bases at J, with 9 bases between. Germline CDR1 reads SGHRS; CDR2 reads YFSETQ. TCRdb re-derived calls from the 5' RACE reads in MiXCR, one entry per CDR3 protein. The top ten hold approximately 5.4% of the sample, which has 46,000 or so distinct CDR3 sequences, 4.5% seen once. This clonotype was counted between two and nine times. Its antigen is unknown. This receptor was taken from a woman in her sixties with multiple sclerosis. The chain employs TRBV5-1 and TRBJ2-5, with D possibly TRBD1 on 5 matching bases. Sequences were obtained from PBMCs. CDR3 sequence (DNA): TGCGCCAGCAGCTTGGCCATAGGGGAAGAGACCCAGTACTTC. This sequence encodes CASSLAIGEETQYF.